This TCR beta chain was retrieved from a study of cytomegalovirus exposure and HLA in healthy donors (dated by TCRdb to about 2017). Regarding the study in general: An earlier analysis of 587 of the donors reported about 300 Gb of sequence data and 117 million unique TCR beta sequences obtained from 180 million or so T cells. The study profiled the T cell repertoires of hundreds of subjects by immunosequencing and related them to cytomegalovirus serostatus. On average, around 230,000 unique TCR beta nucleotide sequences were sequenced per donor among a few hundred genotyped donors of the cohort, with roughly 18% of those sequences being non-productive. In the later analysis, no new phenotypic data were used to find candidate immune exposures; instead, reliance was placed on TCR beta sequences and their occurrence across donors. Every repertoire in the discovery cohort had been generated on one and the same sequencing platform. To predict cytomegalovirus infection status, the study combined high-throughput TCR immunosequencing, statistical association of individual TCRs with disease status, and machine learning. HLA typing covered class I and class II loci at four-digit resolution. The study aimed to test whether signatures of past pathogen exposure could be identified by cataloging public T cell receptors. Of the roughly 400 genotyped donors, about 84% fell in the genetic ancestry cluster associated with self-reported Caucasian donors. In addition to the first cohort of 650 to 750 subjects, a separate validation cohort of 120 different subjects was used. To study patterns of TCR occurrence, a later analysis re-analyzed previously published TCR beta repertoires from around 670 donors and added high-resolution HLA genotyping. Donor age, sex, ethnicity and CMV serostatus were compiled together with the repertoire data. To decide whether each TCR beta V gene segment behaved as functional or pseudogenic, an earlier analysis of several hundred of the donors relied on high-throughput TCR beta sequencing. Because of strong linkage in the cohort, five DR-DQ haplotypes were treated as single units for association and clustering. Genome-wide SNP genotypes for about 55% of the roughly 670 donors were used in a later genetic analysis, which treated that subset as a discovery cohort. An early release that covered roughly 600 HLA-typed donors contained about 300 gigabases of sequencing data and some 87 million unique TCR sequences. Typing coverage differed by locus: A, B, C, DRB1 and DQB1 were typed in roughly 620-630 donors, DQA1 in about 510, DPA1 in some 570, and DPB1 in approximately 450.

From the germline V gene, CDR1 is SGDLS and CDR2 is YYNGEE. The CDR3 runs 16 amino acids, cysteine and phenylalanine included. Just the 48-base CDR3 DNA is kept, in frame starting at base 1. At the junction V is shortened by 0 bases and J by 3 bases, with 13 bases in between. In total, just over 650 healthy bone marrow donors made up the cohort. At the time of sampling, all cohort members were nominally healthy, though unrecorded immune exposures were likely present. The donor tested CMV seronegative, placing the donor among the 350 or so seronegative members of the cohort. A peripheral blood sample was collected from each donor, and TCR beta sequencing was performed on peripheral blood mononuclear cells. Genomic DNA extraction from the blood cell samples was performed with the Qiagen DNeasy Blood Extraction Kit. Beyond this particular receptor, the publication reports: When HLA alleles, especially DR and DQ, strongly co-occurred, TCR associations were difficult to assign to individual alleles. Compared with equally common non-associated chains, HLA-associated TCR beta chains in a later analysis were more clonally expanded and had lower generation probabilities. In a later genetic analysis, fewer N-insertions in productive TCRs were reported among donors in an Asian-associated ancestry cluster than the roughly 640-donor mean. For the cohort, immune exposure information was limited to CMV serostatus. Around 16 rarely observed V segments, including chromosome 9 orphons, were excluded from the earlier analysis of about 610 of the donors because counts were too low. The classifier was reported to diagnose cytomegalovirus status with high specificity and sensitivity in both the original and validation cohorts. A group of highly shared sequence variants was considered likely to be a technical artifact of the sequencing pipeline. The presence/absence analyses assumed that sequencing depth was roughly uniform across donors, and that assumption may not be true. In vitro tests confirmed that a few of the cytomegalovirus-associated TCR beta chains recognize cytomegalovirus antigens. An earlier analysis of approximately 540 of the donors showed that most TCR beta V segments appeared in productive rearrangements either about 87% or about 30% of the time, which broadly matched IMGT annotations. According to the authors, the approach could potentially be generalized to other disease states and immunological phenotypes. Because HLA typing was unavailable for some donors at each locus, only the typed subset was used in association tests. A later analysis associated 16,951 TCR beta sequences with specific HLA alleles at a false discovery rate of 0.05. This cohort had only TCR beta chains sequenced, and the lack of alpha or paired-chain data limited which features could be detected. A later analysis found that most CMV-associated TCR beta chains appeared HLA-restricted, with HLA associations seemingly driven largely by CMV exposure. A further reported finding was that TCR beta sequences accurately predicted the HLA-A and HLA-B alleles for most subjects in the first cohort. In the study, around 150 TCR beta chains were listed as associated with cytomegalovirus. In a later genetic analysis, a missense DCLRE1C variant was associated with V-gene and J-gene trimming of TCR beta chains, and the association was replicated in an independent cohort. Linkage disequilibrium might explain the correlated functional status among segregating V segments, but an unknown experimental factor could not be excluded. Several of the top co-occurrence clusters appeared to be linked to parvovirus B19, influenza, CMV and Epstein-Barr virus, according to a later analysis. While some public TCRs were present in many individuals, most TCR sequences turned up only very rarely across donors. A later analysis found that TCR association rates varied across HLA loci, with DRB1 alleles showing the most associated TCRs and HLA-C alleles the fewest. The 87-base-pair reads could not distinguish some IMGT-functional V segments, including TRBV6-2 and TRBV6-3, so those segments were excluded.

A note on this clone: Its antigen has not been determined. No much larger clonotype is one base removed from it; base qualities were not supplied.

Library preparation employed the immunoSEQ multiplex PCR assay. For the multiplex PCR, a mixture combining 60 forward primers for TCR Vbeta segments and 13 reverse primers for TCR Jbeta segments was used. The CDR3 region of rearranged TCR beta genes was amplified from genomic DNA by a multiplex PCR assay. Amplified TCR beta libraries were sequenced as 87-base-pair reads on the Illumina HiSeq System. For the original study's pipeline: In a later analysis, tens of millions of unique TCR beta chains were counted across the roughly 610 repertoires, and about 10 million of these chains were shared by at least two donors. A nearest-neighbor algorithm error-corrected the raw reads and collapsed the reads into unique sequences, merging closely related sequences to remove PCR and sequencing errors. V, D and J gene segments were assigned by aligning CDR3 sequences to IMGT reference sequences. For a sequence to be retained, a match of at least six nucleotides was required to both a V gene segment and a J gene segment. A rearrangement was called productive if the CDR3 had no stop codons and remained in frame with V and J, and every other rearrangement was called non-productive. Following IMGT convention, CDR3 was defined as the stretch from the second conserved V-encoded cysteine to the conserved J-encoded phenylalanine. Sequences without an unambiguous match to a single V gene segment were excluded from the earlier analysis of about 600 of the donors. An earlier analysis of 500 to 700 of the donors classified V segments as functional when productive rearrangements were above 56.7% and as segregating when the standard deviation between donors was above 5%. To diagnose cytomegalovirus status from the catalog of TCR beta chain sequences, a statistical classification framework was built. In a later analysis, TCR nucleotide sequences were compared against IMGT/GENE-DB human TR gene sequences so that V and J genes could be assigned. A later analysis assigned CDR3 sequences and most-parsimonious VDJ recombination scenarios with the TCRdist pipeline. In a later analysis, each TCR beta chain was defined by its CDR3 amino acid sequence together with its V-gene family, and reads without a unique V-gene family were excluded. In a later analysis, nearly 600 highly shared, low-generation-probability nucleotide sequences were removed to address suspected cross-contamination and a sequencing artifact. In a later analysis, a clonal expansion index for each public chain was calculated from normalized within-repertoire ranks of inferred template counts. In a later analysis, generation probabilities were computed using a VDJ recombination model fitted to out-of-frame rearrangements, and the results were checked against IGoR. In a later analysis, hypergeometric tests were used to score TCR-TCR, TCR-HLA and TCR-CMV co-occurrence, with a repertoire-size bias correction applied to TCR pairs. To estimate false discovery rates, a later analysis permuted the HLA or CMV assignments 20 times. In a later analysis, co-occurring TCRs were grouped using DBSCAN, with TCRdist sequence similarity added in when clustering inside HLA-allele-positive subsets. Repertoires with fewer than 30,000 or more than 120,000 public chains, plus five repertoires with anomalous nucleotide sharing, were excluded from co-occurrence clustering. TCRdb stores this immuneACCESS table with in-frame sequences only. Part of the clones is absent; in the studies checked, under half of the shortfall reflects unresolved V genes, and no reason is known for the rest. The DNA gave D and trimming, while V, J and clone size come from that table. This sample holds 150,000 to 180,000 clones; approximately 72% were observed only once. The ten largest make up around 2.8% of the sample.

The receptor was derived from a man between 18 and 29 years old in good health and CMV-seronegative. What was sequenced was PBMCs. This sequence uses TRBV9 and TRBJ2-1; the D gene is possibly TRBD1, with 5 bases matching. The DNA sequence follows: TGTGCCAGCAGCGTAGGGCAGGGTCGGATCTACAATGAGCAGTTCTTC. This is translated as CASSVGQGRIYNEQFF.